This entry lists 20 T cell receptor beta chains sequenced from one sample in a study of regulatory T cells in long-lasting Graves disease. Through Arm-PCR of CDR3 regions and iRepertoire HTBI primers, TCR beta libraries were built. A single record per CDR3 protein comes from TCRdb applying MiXCR to the multiplex PCR reads. This sample has 360,000 or so distinct CDR3 sequences, with approximately 15% found just once. The time point here: newly diagnosed GD, antithyroid drugs for less than 3 months. Extracted PBMC RNA gave rise to the TCR library. These same data were also listed under a study on T cells in Graves' hyperthyroidism and ophthalmopathy.

Sample: peripheral blood mononuclear cells (PBMCs), taken at new diagnosis, from a patient treated with antithyroid drugs. These receptors all stem from a man aged 35 to 55 with Graves disease.

In its sample, this clonotype was seen a few times. This rearrangement joins TRBV9 to TRBJ1-2, with 9 bases identical to TRBD1. This CDR3 spans 16 amino acids. V gave up 0 bases and J gave up 7 bases; unmatched junction bases: 10. Germline V lookup: CDR1 SGDLS, CDR2 YYNGEE. The CDR3 region is CASSVVWTGVFGGYTF. In DNA, the CDR3 is TGTGCCAGCAGCGTAGTGTGGACAGGGGTTTTCGGTGGCTACACCTTC. Together with reference TRBV9 and TRBJ1-2, the CDR3 gives the full variable domain: DSGVTQTPKHLITATGQRVTLRCSPRSGDLSVYWYQQSLDQGLQFLIQYYNGEERAKGNILERFSAQQFPDLHSELNLSSLELGDSALYFCASSVVWTGVFGGYTFGSGTRLTVV.

This clonotype has a handful of counts. The J gene is TRBJ1-2, the V gene TRBV30; TRBD1 is a possible D gene (5 bases). CDR3 length: 13 amino acids. Trimming shortened V by 2 bases and J by 4 bases, and 11 bases separated the two germline ends. Per the germline V gene, CDR1 is GTSNPN and CDR2 is SVGIG (reference sequence). CDR3 region: CAWSLQATYGYTF. The CDR3 DNA reads as TGTGCCTGGAGTCTACAGGCTACCTATGGCTACACCTTC.

This clonotype was observed at least ten times. The chain uses TRBV2 and TRBJ2-7; TRBD1 matches at 9 bases. J gave up 1 base and V 8 bases, and 6 bases lay outside the gene matches. Per the germline V gene, CDR1 is SNHLY and CDR2 is FYNNEI. The CDR3 totals 14 residues. CDR3 coding DNA: TGTGCCAGCGTACAGGGGGCACGGTCCTACGAGCAGTACTTC. Its protein is CASVQGARSYEQYF.

The chain links TRBV19 to TRBJ1-5; D gene ambiguous. The V and J ends lost 5 bases and 1 base respectively, with 12 bases between them. This CDR3 has 15 residues. The germline gives CDR1 LNHDA, CDR2 SQIVND (reference sequence). This CDR3 reads CASSPRHLSNQPQHF. CDR3 in DNA: TGTGCCAGTAGTCCGCGACACCTAAGCAATCAGCCCCAGCATTTT.

This clonotype has ten or more counts. The genes are TRBV6-1 and TRBJ1-6; D is ambiguous. CDR1 and CDR2 from the germline V gene are MNHNS and SASEGT. The CDR3 is 14 amino acids. V was shortened by 4 bases and J by 7 bases, with 11 bases between the two germline ends. The CDR3 is CASSVTQLNSPLHF. CDR3 nucleotides: TGTGCCAGCAGTGTTACCCAGTTGAATTCACCCCTCCACTTT.

This clonotype was counted many times. J is TRBJ2-3 and V is TRBV10-3; TRBD2 matches 8 bases. Germline trimming cut 8 bases from V and 4 bases from J; bases unmatched to any gene: 2. Germline V gene data show CDR1 as ENHRY and CDR2 as SYGVKD. The CDR3 spans 12 residues. CDR3 amino acids: CAIAGGSDTQYF. The CDR3 DNA follows: TGTGCCATCGCGGGGGGCTCAGATACGCAGTATTTT.

This clonotype came up a few times. J is TRBJ1-2 and V is TRBV27, with a weak D call TRBD1 (5 bases). The CDR3 is made up of 15 amino acids. V lost 5 bases and J lost 8, with 21 bases in between. Germline CDR1 is MNHEY and CDR2 is SMNVEV (reference sequence). The CDR3 sequence is CASSPQRGPMRGYTF. The CDR3 DNA sequence: TGTGCCAGCAGTCCGCAGCGGGGCCCGATGCGGGGCTACACCTTC.

This clonotype has ten or more counts. The rearrangement uses TRBV2 and TRBJ1-5; weak D call: TRBD1 (5 bases). The V end was cut by 6 bases, the J end by 0 bases, with 12 bases between. This CDR3 region has 15 residues. Germline-derived CDR1 and CDR2 are SNHLY and FYNNEI. This CDR3 reads CASRGGSYSNQPQHF. The CDR3 DNA sequence: TGTGCCAGCAGGGGGGGGTCATATAGCAATCAGCCCCAGCATTTT.

This clonotype occurred many times. The chain employs TRBV9 and TRBJ2-1, with 14 bases fitting TRBD2. Germline V CDR1 and CDR2: SGDLS, YYNGEE. V gave up 3 bases and J gave up 10 bases; unmatched junction bases: 9. The CDR3 contains 16 residues. CDR3 DNA sequence: TGTGCCAGCAGCGCCCCCCGGACTAGCGGGGGGAACGAGCAGTTCTTC. It codes for CASSAPRTSGGNEQFF.

This clonotype occurred many times. V is TRBV3-1 and J is TRBJ1-1; 11 nucleotides agree with TRBD1. Trimming took 2 bases from V and 6 from J; bases not matched to a gene: 5. From germline, CDR1 is LGHDT and CDR2 YNNKEL (reference sequence). The CDR3 extends over 15 amino acids. The DNA for the CDR3 is TGTGCCAGCAGCCAACACTGGGGACAGGGGGCTGAAGCTTTCTTT. This sequence encodes CASSQHWGQGAEAFF.

To note about this clonotype: This sequence is one base from a far larger clone and is likely a read error. This sequence joins TRBV5-5 and TRBJ2-7, with D possibly TRBD1 on 5 matching bases. This CDR3 comprises 15 residues. Germline loops: CDR1 SGHKS, CDR2 YYEKEE (reference sequence). CDR3 bases: TGCGCCAGCAGCTTGGACACCTCCAGACCGGAATCGCGATACTTC. Translating it yields CASSLDTSRPESRYF.

This clonotype has only a few counts. This sequence joins TRBV4-1 and TRBJ2-7; no reliable D call. The CDR3 is 15 residues long. The V end lost 3 bases, the J end lost 5 bases, and 17 bases lay between the germline ends. Germline values: CDR1 MGHRA, CDR2 YSYEKL. The CDR3 loop is CASSQEQVPLDEQYF. Here the CDR3 DNA reads TGCGCCAGCAGCCAGGAACAAGTCCCGCTGGACGAGCAGTACTTC.

There are a few counts of this clonotype. Compared with germline, one end of the junction differs, possibly owing to a read error. This chain links TRBV5-4 with TRBJ2-3; 7 nucleotides agree with TRBD2. CDR1 is SGHNT, CDR2 YYREEE, per germline (reference sequence). The length of the CDR3 is 16 residues. The CDR3 coding sequence is TGTGCCAGCAGCAGGCCCTCTAGCGGTTCAACAGATACGCAGTGTTTT. Residues: CASSRPSSGSTDTQCF.

This clonotype has only a few counts. The CDR3: CSARGVRRDYGYTF. The DNA of the CDR3 is TGCAGTGCTAGAGGTGTTCGGAGGGACTATGGCTACACCTTC. The V gene is TRBV20-1, the J gene TRBJ1-2; no firm D call. The CDR3 runs to 14 residues. V dropped 1 base and J dropped 3 bases, with 12 bases sitting between them. Germline assignment: CDR1 DFQATT and CDR2 SNEGSKA (reference sequence).

This clonotype was seen repeatedly, ten times or more. The genes are TRBV7-3 and TRBJ1-1, with D hard to call. CDR1 is SGHTA and CDR2 is FQGTGA in the germline V gene. V dropped 2 bases and J dropped 4 bases, with 11 bases sitting between them. The length of the CDR3 is 14 residues. CDR3 nucleotide sequence: TGTGCCAGCAGCTTATTGGGTTCTAGCACTGAAGCTTTCTTT. Translation: CASSLLGSSTEAFF.

The rearrangement links TRBV12-5 to TRBJ2-3; a weak D match, TRBD1 (6 bases). The V end lost 9 bases, the J end lost 0 bases, and 25 bases lay between the germline ends. CDR1 and CDR2 from the germline V gene are LGHNT and FRNRAP. The CDR3 totals 18 residues. The CDR3 region is CARGDTDGVGPSTDTQYF. In DNA form, the CDR3 reads TGTGCTAGGGGGGACACGGATGGTGTTGGGCCTAGCACAGATACGCAGTATTTT.

This clonotype was seen repeatedly, ten times or more. The chain recombines TRBV12-3 or TRBV12-4 with TRBJ1-4; 7 nucleotides match TRBD1. The CDR3 covers 12 residues. V shed 6 bases and J 8 bases; nucleotides not matched to a gene: 3. CDR3 nucleotides: TGTGCCAGCAGGGAACAGGGGGAAAAACTGTTTTTT. It encodes CASREQGEKLFF.

This clonotype was seen repeatedly, ten times or more. The chain employs TRBV12-3 or TRBV12-4 and TRBJ2-6; 8 bases align to TRBD1. The ends lost 7 bases at V and 6 bases at J; junction bases unmatched: 5. The CDR3 spans 14 residues. The CDR3 nucleotides are TGTGCCAGCACTACAGGGGGATCGGCCAACGTCCTGACTTTC. As protein: CASTTGGSANVLTF.

This clonotype was detected ten times or more. The V call is TRBV5-1, the J call TRBJ2-1; D is unresolved. Trimming removed 0 bases from V and 0 bases from J, with 10 bases in between. CDR3 length: 16 residues. Germline V lookup: CDR1 SGHRS, CDR2 YFSETQ. The CDR3 region is CASSLAPGSSYNEQFF. As DNA, the CDR3 is TGCGCCAGCAGCTTGGCCCCGGGTAGCTCCTACAATGAGCAGTTCTTC.

The chain couples TRBV2 to TRBJ2-2, with 8 bases identical to TRBD1. Per the germline V gene, CDR1 is SNHLY and CDR2 is FYNNEI. The CDR3 has 14 residues. V lost 7 bases, J lost 4 bases, and 5 bases stayed unmatched. The CDR3 nucleotides are TGTGCCAGCACCGGGACAGGCCTCACCGGGGAGCTGTTTTTT. This encodes CASTGTGLTGELFF.